The entry below describes one T cell receptor (beta chain). Additional DNA sequences in this sample encode the identical CDR3. Original handling: Nucleated cell counts were estimated from reference gene primer amplification. Produced via immunoSEQ multiplex PCR; TCRdb's table is partial and in-frame only. D and trimming come from the DNA, and the V and J calls and clone size come from that table. The sample shows roughly 300,000 clones, roughly nine tenths of them seen only once. Trimming took 5 bases from V and 1 from J, leaving 8 bases between them. CDR1 is SEHNR and CDR2 is FQNEAQ in the germline V gene (reference sequence). The CDR3 has 13 residues. These data come from a study of blood T cell repertoires in COVID-19. On the study more broadly: Material from acute and convalescent COVID-19 was sourced from the United States, Italy and Spain. The analysed material was cDNA or gDNA that came from T cells, B-cell-depleted T cells, or PBMCs.

The sample consisted of peripheral blood. This receptor was identified in a young man who had recovered from COVID-19. V is TRBV7-9 and J is TRBJ1-1; D remains unclear. CDR3 in DNA: TGTGCCAGCAGCACGCGACAGAACACTGAAGCTTTCTTT. Translating it yields CASSTRQNTEAFF.